The clone carrying this T cell receptor beta chain was detected a few times. Its cognate antigen is unknown. Several immunoSEQ plates held equal portions of the genomic DNA taken from each subset. Sorted-subset replicate PCR reactions were performed with approximately 190 ng DNA, corresponding to tens of thousands of T cell genomes. TCRdb keeps only in-frame clones here, not all; method: immunoSEQ multiplex PCR. The sample lists about 680,000 clones, about 90% seen once, with roughly 24% in the top ten. Only CD45RO-negative cells positively selected for CCR7 counted as naive CD8 cells, so terminally differentiated effector memory CD45RA+ cells were excluded. Looked up from germline, CDR1 is MNHNY and CDR2 is SVGAGI (reference sequence). Losses at the gene ends were 4 bases for V and 6 bases for J; bases not matched to a gene: 3. The CDR3 totals 12 residues. This specimen comes from a study of shared clonotypes between healthy human individuals. Overall study findings and caveats: Unshared clonotypes carried lower generation probabilities than those common to all four donors.

The sample consisted of naive CD8+ T cells sorted from blood. The origin of this receptor is a man aged 30-40 years in good health. The chain carries TRBV6-6 and TRBJ2-7, with 7 bases identical to TRBD2. This chain's CDR3 is CASSWGEGEQYF. Written as DNA, the CDR3 is TGTGCCAGCAGTTGGGGGGAGGGCGAGCAGTACTTC.